These 11 T cell receptor beta chains originate from one sample sequenced in a study of cytomegalovirus exposure and HLA in healthy donors. Vbeta (60) and Jbeta (13) primers were used in the PCR. Repertoires were generated with immunoSEQ multiplex PCR, while TCRdb's copy carries only in-frame clones and drops some. Of about 67,000 clones listed, roughly two thirds are singletons. Sequencing used PBMCs. These receptors were collected from a woman younger than 45 in good health and CMV-seronegative.

The CDR3 region is CASRDQGAPVDTQYF. The DNA of the CDR3 is TGTGCCAGCAGGGACCAGGGGGCACCGGTGGATACGCAGTATTTT. This chain connects TRBV2 to TRBJ2-3, with 8 bases lining up with TRBD1. Unmatched junction bases numbered 11, after V lost 6 bases and J lost 6 bases. Germline CDR1 SNHLY, CDR2 FYNNEI. This CDR3 has 15 residues.

Details on this clone: The conserved final phenylalanine or tryptophan is absent from the CDR3, which likely points to a read error. The chain links TRBV27 to TRBJ1-6, with 7 bases identical to TRBD1. The V and J ends lost 2 bases and 9 bases, in that order; junction bases with no gene match: 19. The germline V gene encodes CDR1 MNHEY and CDR2 SMNVEV (reference sequence). The CDR3 is made up of 19 amino acids. The CDR3 nucleotides are TGTGCCAGCAGTTTAACGGGGCAGGGGGTTAGGAATAATGGTTCACCCCTCCACTAT. Its protein is CASSLTGQGVRNNGSPLHY.

This clone has only a few counts. Within the sample, other DNA sequences also encode this same CDR3. The chain uses TRBV7-8 and TRBJ2-7; D not certain. This CDR3 is 13 amino acids long. The germline CDR1 and CDR2 sequences are SGHVS and FQNEAQ. CDR3 region: CSCKQRPAYEQYF. The CDR3 nucleotides are TGTTCTTGCAAGCAGAGGCCGGCCTACGAGCAGTACTTC.

The rearrangement joins TRBV28 to TRBJ2-3; weak D call: TRBD1 (6 bases). V was clipped by 5 bases and J by 0 bases, with 24 bases between them. The CDR3 totals 19 residues. Germline V CDR1 and CDR2: MDHEN, SYDVKM. In DNA form, the CDR3 reads TGTGCCAGCAGTACTAACGGACAGTCCCTCCAATACAGCACAGATACGCAGTATTTT. Encoded protein: CASSTNGQSLQYSTDTQYF. Complete variable domain (other parts from reference TRBV28 and TRBJ2-3): DVKVTQSSRYLVKRTGEKVFLECVQDMDHENMFWYRQDPGLGLRLIYFSYDVKMKEKGDIPEGYSVSREKKERFSLILESASTNQTSMYLCASSTNGQSLQYSTDTQYFGPGTRLTVL.

The chain carries TRBV10-3 and TRBJ1-6; 9 positions match TRBD1. This CDR3 comprises 18 residues. V was pared by 4 bases and J by 8 bases, with 15 bases of the junction left unmatched. Germline V gene sequence: CDR1 ENHRY, CDR2 SYGVKD. CDR3 in DNA: TGTGCCATCAGTGCGTACGTCCCCGGGACAGGGCCTTATTCACCCCTCCACTTT. Protein: CAISAYVPGTGPYSPLHF.

This clone was detected once. The J gene is TRBJ1-4, the V gene TRBV7-6; 7 bases align to TRBD1. Germline trimming cut 5 bases from V and 6 bases from J; bases unmatched to any gene: 12. CDR1 and CDR2 (germline): SGHVS, FNYEAQ. This CDR3 is 16 amino acids long. In DNA form, the CDR3 reads TGTGCCAGCAGCCCATCGACAGGGTTTATTTATGAAAAACTGTTTTTT. Its protein product is CASSPSTGFIYEKLFF. Based on the CDR3 plus reference TRBV7-6 and TRBJ1-4, the full variable domain is GAGVSQSPRYKVTKRGQDVALRCDPISGHVSLYWYRQALGQGPEFLTYFNYEAQQDKSGLPNDRFSAERPEGSISTLTIQRTEQRDSAMYRCASSPSTGFIYEKLFFGSGTQLSVL.

Comments on this clone: This may stem from a read error, because a much larger clone lies one nucleotide away. This rearrangement joins TRBV7-9 to TRBJ1-1; maybe TRBD1 (6 bases). Trimming shortened V by 5 bases and J by 2 bases, and 9 bases separated the two germline ends. Germline CDR1 is SEHNR and CDR2 is FQNEAQ (reference sequence). The CDR3 runs to 13 residues. CDR3 sequence: CASSVDSNTEAFF. For the CDR3, the DNA is TGTGCCAGCAGCGTGGACAGCAACACTGAAGCTTTCTTT. The entire variable domain, with the rest obtained from reference TRBV7-9 and TRBJ1-1, is as follows: DTGVSQNPRHKITKRGQNVTFRCDPISEHNRLYWYRQTLGQGPEFLTYFQNEAQLEKSRLLSDRFSAERPKGSFSTLEIQRTEQGDSAMYLCASSVDSNTEAFFGQGTRLTVV.

The chain carries TRBV20-1 and TRBJ1-1; 7 bases line up with TRBD1. Trimming cost V 5 bases and J 7 bases; bases outside gene matches: 4. The CDR3 consists of 11 residues. Germline CDR1 and CDR2: DFQATT and SNEGSKA (reference sequence). CDR3 sequence: CSARQGNEAFF. The CDR3 coding sequence is TGCAGTGCTCGACAGGGTAATGAAGCTTTCTTT.

The gene calls are TRBV29-1 and TRBJ2-7; perhaps TRBD2 as D (5 bases). This CDR3 contains 14 residues. CDR1 and CDR2 from the germline V gene are SQVTM and ANQGSEA. V gave up 4 bases and J gave up 3 bases, with 16 bases separating them. CDR3 nucleotides: TGCAGCGTTGGCCCCTCCGGGGATGGCTACGAGCAGTACTTC. Translating gives CSVGPSGDGYEQYF.

Comments on this clone: At one end, the junction sequence differs from germline, possibly due to a read error. CDR3 DNA: TGTGCTAGCAGCTTTAGGCTAGCGGGGGGCCAAGAGACCCAGTACTTC. It translates to CASSFRLAGGQETQYF. The chain is built from TRBV7-7 and TRBJ2-5; 11 bases match TRBD2. This CDR3 is 16 amino acids long. The V gene's germline CDR1 is SSHAT and CDR2 FNYEAQ (reference sequence).

The CDR3 DNA is TGCAGCGCTATAGCGGGGGTGAGCTCCTACAATGAGCAGTTCTTC. Its translation: CSAIAGVSSYNEQFF. The rearrangement uses TRBV29-1 and TRBJ2-1, with TRBD2 matching 9 bases. CDR1 and CDR2 from the germline V gene are SQVTM and ANQGSEA. V lost 7 bases and J lost 0; bases outside the gene matches: 7. This CDR3 contains 15 residues.